Listed below are T cell receptor beta chains from one sample, sequenced in a study of shared T cell receptors in the human thymus. Sequenced by immunoSEQ multiplex PCR; TCRdb stores in-frame clones only, minus some. Of more than 300,000 clones detected, roughly 94% appear once; the ten largest clones hold about 0.02%. The sequencing input was thymocytes. The source of these receptors is a human donor. The CDR3 runs from the conserved cysteine through the conserved F or W. Fields, in order: V gene, clone size, J gene, D gene, CDR3 DNA, CDR3 protein. The D gene is left open where the match is weak. A row's size may be missing; if present it is once, few, many or a size class.

TRBV5-4	-	TRBJ2-5	TRBD1	TGTGCCAGCAGGCCCGACAGGGAAGAGACCCAGTACTTC	CASRPDREETQYF
TRBV7-2	once	TRBJ2-3	TRBD2	TGTGCCAGCAGCTTAGGTACTAGCGGTACACGCACAGATACGCAGTATTTT	CASSLGTSGTRTDTQYF
TRBV28	-	TRBJ2-1	TRBD2	TGTGCCAGCCGATGGGGAGGGGTAGATGAGCAGTTCTTC	CASRWGGVDEQFF
TRBV7-9	few	TRBJ2-7	-	TGTGCCAGCAGCTCACGCCAGGGGGGCGAGCAGTACTTC	CASSSRQGGEQYF
TRBV7-9	once	TRBJ2-5	-	TGTGCCAGCAGCTTAGAAGCTACACAAACTCAAGAGACCCAGTACTTC	CASSLEATQTQETQYF
TRBV5-1	-	TRBJ1-2	-	TGCGCCAGCAGCCCCTGCGGGCAGAACTATGGCTACACCTTC	CASSPCGQNYGYTF
TRBV19	-	TRBJ2-3	TRBD1	TGTGCCAGTAGTATAGTCGACAGGGAAGATACGCAGTATTTT	CASSIVDREDTQYF
TRBV30	-	TRBJ2-4	TRBD1	TGTGCCTGGGACTTGGGGAGGGATGGGACAGGGGAGTTCCAAAACATTCAGTACTTC	CAWDLGRDGTGEFQNIQYF
TRBV18	-	TRBJ2-7	TRBD2	TGTGCCAGCTCACCACCGTGGCGGGAGCAAGTTAACGACGAGCAGTACTTC	CASSPPWREQVNDEQYF
TRBV19	-	TRBJ2-4	-	TGTGCCAGTAGTATCGGCCCCCAGGGACCCAAAAACATTCAGTACTTC	CASSIGPQGPKNIQYF
TRBV6-1	-	TRBJ1-1	TRBD1	TGTGCCAGCAGTGAAGCGGACAGGATCACTGAAGCTTTCTTT	CASSEADRITEAFF
TRBV5-6	-	TRBJ1-5	-	TGTGCCAGCAGCTTGAAAGGGTTTAGCAATCAGCCCCAGCATTTT	CASSLKGFSNQPQHF
TRBV20-1	-	TRBJ2-5	-	TGCAGTGCAAGCCAAGAGACCCAGTACTTC	CSASQETQYF
TRBV6-1	-	TRBJ2-7	-	TGTGCCAGCAGTGAAGTCCTTTCGTTGGGGGAACCCTACGAGCAGTACTTC	CASSEVLSLGEPYEQYF
TRBV11-3	-	TRBJ2-1	-	TGTGCCAGCAGCTACTCTAGCCGGACGTCCTACAATGAGCAGTTCTTC	CASSYSSRTSYNEQFF
TRBV6-5	-	TRBJ2-1	-	TGTGCCAGCAGTTACTCATCGGACCGGGAGCAGTTCTTC	CASSYSSDREQFF
TRBV27	-	TRBJ2-7	-	TGTGCCAGCAGGTCCTCCGGACGGCTCTACGAGCAGTACTTC	CASRSSGRLYEQYF
TRBV27	-	TRBJ2-7	TRBD1	TGTGCCAGCAGCTCGACAGGGGGCTCCCACGAGCAGTACTTC	CASSSTGGSHEQYF
TRBV4-2	-	TRBJ2-7	TRBD2	TGTGCCAGCAGCCAAGATAGATCCCGGACTAGCGGGAGTAACGGCTCCTACGAGCAGTACTTC	CASSQDRSRTSGSNGSYEQYF
TRBV7-2	few	TRBJ2-7	TRBD2	TGTGCCAGCAGCTCCCCCCGGACTAGTTCCTGCGAGCAGTACTTC	CASSSPRTSSCEQYF
TRBV20-1	-	TRBJ2-1	-	TGCAGTGCTGAAGACCTTGAGCAGTTCTTC	CSAEDLEQFF
TRBV7-9	-	TRBJ2-1	-	TGTGCCAGCAGCTTAGGGGTAAGGAGTGGATCCTACAATGAGCAGTTCTTC	CASSLGVRSGSYNEQFF
TRBV18	-	TRBJ2-7	TRBD2	TGTGCCAGCTCACCACCCGGGGGGTCGGCAGAGCAGTACTTC	CASSPPGGSAEQYF